What follows are 21 T cell receptor beta chains derived from one specimen sequenced in a study of pediatric ulcerative colitis. Libraries were prepared by immunoSEQ multiplex PCR; TCRdb keeps only in-frame clonotypes and omits some of them. The sample has some 60,000 clones, around 80% seen once. Sequenced: blood. These receptors all stem from a boy aged 10-17 years with moderate ulcerative colitis.

The chain recombines TRBV19 with TRBJ1-1; a weak D match, TRBD1 (5 bases). Deletions cut 8 bases from V and 4 bases from J, with 14 bases between. The CDR3 is made up of 13 amino acids. Germline CDR1 and CDR2: LNHDA and SQIVND (reference sequence). The CDR3 sequence: CASGAVGITEAFF. The CDR3 coding sequence is TGTGCCAGTGGGGCTGTGGGGATCACTGAAGCTTTCTTT. The whole variable domain, filled in from reference TRBV19 and TRBJ1-1, reads DGGITQSPKYLFRKEGQNVTLSCEQNLNHDAMYWYRQDPGQGLRLIYYSQIVNDFQKGDIAEGYSVSREKKESFPLTVTSAQKNPTAFYLCASGAVGITEAFFGQGTRLTVV.

This clone was detected only a few times. This chain links TRBV19 with TRBJ1-2; D perhaps matches TRBD1 (5 bases). The CDR3 extends over 13 amino acids. V dropped 1 base and J dropped 6 bases, with 9 bases sitting between them. The germline gives CDR1 LNHDA, CDR2 SQIVND (reference sequence). The DNA of the CDR3 is TGTGCCAGTAGTATAGCAGGGTTGGATGGCTACACCTTC. This sequence encodes CASSIAGLDGYTF.

The V and J genes are TRBV2 and TRBJ2-1; 13 bases fit TRBD2. The junction had 5 bases not matched to a gene; V was cut back by 10 bases and J by 8 bases. The CDR3 has 13 residues. CDR1 is SNHLY, CDR2 FYNNEI, per germline. The CDR3: CATRTSGSYEQFF. CDR3 nucleotides: TGTGCCACCCGGACTAGCGGGAGTTATGAGCAGTTCTTC.

The genes are TRBV11-2 and TRBJ2-7, with D possibly TRBD1 on 5 matching bases. Trimming cost V 3 bases and J 4 bases, with 13 bases left between them. The CDR3 is made up of 14 amino acids. Germline CDR1 SGHAT, CDR2 FQNNGV. DNA of the CDR3: TGTGCCAGCAGCTTCCAAAGACAGACTTACGAGCAGTACTTC. Translated, it gives CASSFQRQTYEQYF.

V gene TRBV6-4 combines with J gene TRBJ2-3; 9 bases are shared with TRBD2. Germline CDR1 and CDR2: MRHNA and SNTAGT. The length of the CDR3 is 15 residues. V shed 2 bases and J 6 bases; nucleotides not matched to a gene: 6. CDR3: CASSDRRGGPDTQYF. In DNA form, the CDR3 reads TGTGCCAGCAGTGACAGGCGGGGGGGACCGGATACGCAGTATTTT.

The CDR3 DNA follows: TGTGCCAGCAGTGAAGTGGGGCCCTGGGGCTACACCTTC. Translation gives CASSEVGPWGYTF. This chain connects TRBV2 to TRBJ1-2, with TRBD1 as a possible D gene (5 bases). Germline V CDR1 and CDR2: SNHLY, FYNNEI. V was pared by 1 base and J by 8 bases, with 11 bases between. This CDR3 region has 13 residues.

The CDR3 DNA reads TGCGCCAGCAGCTTGCCACGAGAGACCCAGTACTTC. Encoded protein: CASSLPRETQYF. The chain employs TRBV5-1 and TRBJ2-5; D is undetermined. The length of the CDR3 is 12 residues. The ends were cut back, 1 base at V and 4 bases at J, with 5 bases in the middle. From germline, CDR1 is SGHRS and CDR2 YFSETQ.

In its sample, this clone was seen once. The chain carries TRBV20-1 and TRBJ1-2; 9 bases are a match to TRBD1. The length of the CDR3 is 11 residues. Per germline, CDR1 DFQATT and CDR2 SNEGSKA (reference sequence). The CDR3 nucleotides read TGCAGGGGACAGGGTGACTATGGCTACACCTTC. Amino acid sequence: CRGQGDYGYTF.

As DNA, the CDR3 is TGTGCCAGCGGTCTAGCGGGGGTACTTCCAGATACGCAGTATTTT. It is translated as CASGLAGVLPDTQYF. V and J are TRBV2 and TRBJ2-3; 10 bases are shared with TRBD2. Germline loops: CDR1 SNHLY, CDR2 FYNNEI. The junction had 9 bases not matched to a gene; V was cut back by 8 bases and J by 4 bases. This CDR3 region has 15 residues.

This chain links TRBV7-2 with TRBJ2-7; D gene unclear. Germline V CDR1 and CDR2: SGHTA, FQGNSA. Trimming left V 2 bases short and J 3 bases short, with 8 bases between. This CDR3 has 13 amino acids. The CDR3 sequence: CASSLRPSYEQYF. The DNA for the CDR3 is TGTGCCAGCAGCTTACGCCCGAGCTACGAGCAGTACTTC.

The chain couples TRBV5-1 to TRBJ1-1, with D unresolved. CDR1 is SGHRS, CDR2 YFSETQ, per germline. The CDR3 has 14 residues. Trimming removed 5 bases at V and 1 base at J, with 12 bases between. Here the CDR3 DNA reads TGCGCCAGCAGTCCGGGGAAGGCGAACACTGAAGCTTTCTTT. It specifies CASSPGKANTEAFF. Filled out from reference TRBV5-1 and TRBJ1-1, the complete variable domain reads KAGVTQTPRYLIKTRGQQVTLSCSPISGHRSVSWYQQTPGQGLQFLFEYFSETQRNKGNFPGRFSGRQFSNSRSEMNVSTLELGDSALYLCASSPGKANTEAFFGQGTRLTVV.

The chain is built from TRBV5-6 and TRBJ1-2; D uncertain. This CDR3 contains 16 residues. The germline V gene has CDR1 SGHDT and CDR2 YYEEEE. The ends were cut back, 4 bases at V and 0 bases at J, with 16 bases in the middle. The CDR3 DNA sequence: TGTGCCAGCAGCCAAAACGGGGAACCCCCTAACTATGGCTACACCTTC. The encoded protein is CASSQNGEPPNYGYTF.

This rearrangement joins TRBV15 to TRBJ1-1; D remains unclear. V lost 2 bases to trimming and J lost 0 bases, with 10 bases between them. The germline gives CDR1 LNHNV, CDR2 YYDKDF (reference sequence). The length of the CDR3 is 15 residues. The CDR3 spells CATSRTETVNTEAFF. In DNA form, the CDR3 reads TGTGCCACCAGCAGAACTGAGACGGTGAACACTGAAGCTTTCTTT.

This clone was detected once. The chain recombines TRBV6-6 with TRBJ2-4; D is perhaps TRBD1 (6 bases). V lost 6 bases to trimming and J lost 2 bases, with 17 bases between them. Germline V CDR1 and CDR2: MNHNY, SVGAGI (reference sequence). This CDR3 is built from 16 residues. The CDR3 region has the DNA TGTGCCAGCAGAGCCCCCCTGGACAGATCCAAAAACATTCAGTACTTC. This gives the protein CASRAPLDRSKNIQYF.

This sequence joins TRBV25-1 and TRBJ1-1; weak D call: TRBD1 (5 bases). The CDR3 loop spans 12 amino acids. The V gene lost 10 bases and the J gene lost 4 bases, with 13 bases spanning the gap. Germline V gene lookup returns CDR1 MGHDK and CDR2 SYGVNS. The DNA for the CDR3 is TGTGCCACCTCACTCGGGGCCACTGAAGCTTTCTTT. It is translated as CATSLGATEAFF.

This sequence joins TRBV27 and TRBJ2-5; TRBD2 aligns across 10 bases. The CDR3 covers 14 residues. V lost 6 bases to trimming and J lost 2 bases; unmatched junction nucleotides: 3. Per germline, CDR1 MNHEY and CDR2 SMNVEV (reference sequence). The CDR3 is CASRPLAGQETQYF. The CDR3 region has the DNA TGTGCCAGCAGACCACTAGCGGGACAAGAGACCCAGTACTTC.

V gene TRBV10-2 combines with J gene TRBJ2-7; a possible D gene is TRBD2 (7 bases). The CDR3 extends over 13 amino acids. From germline, CDR1 is WSHSY and CDR2 SAAADI. The V end was cut by 9 bases, the J end by 6 bases, with 18 bases between. The CDR3 DNA reads TGCGCCAGTTATCGGAGGGGGAGGGGCGAGCAGTACTTC. Encoded protein: CASYRRGRGEQYF.

V gene TRBV15 combines with J gene TRBJ1-2; D remains ambiguous. The CDR3 length is 13 residues. V lost 3 bases and J lost 8, with 13 bases in between. The germline V gene has CDR1 LNHNV and CDR2 YYDKDF (reference sequence). CDR3 sequence (DNA): TGTGCCACCAGCAGTCGAAGAGGGAACGGCTACACCTTC. Its protein is CATSSRRGNGYTF.

This clone was recorded a few times. The chain recombines TRBV19 with TRBJ2-2; TRBD2 matches 8 bases. Germline lookup yields CDR1 LNHDA and CDR2 SQIVND (reference sequence). The CDR3 consists of 14 residues. J lost 4 bases, V lost 7 bases, and 5 bases had no gene match. CDR3 DNA sequence: TGTGCCAGTACCCGCGCGGGGGGCACCGGGGAGCTGTTTTTT. It translates to CASTRAGGTGELFF.

In this sample, this clone turned up a few times. The genes are TRBV5-4 and TRBJ1-1; D is ambiguous. Trimming took 4 bases from V and 4 from J, leaving 11 bases between them. The V gene's germline CDR1 is SGHNT and CDR2 YYREEE (reference sequence). The CDR3 runs 13 residues. CDR3 loop: CASSPSWGTEAFF. CDR3 DNA: TGTGCCAGCAGCCCCTCCTGGGGCACTGAAGCTTTCTTT. Variable domain in full (rest from reference TRBV5-4 and TRBJ1-1): ETGVTQSPTHLIKTRGQQVTLRCSSQSGHNTVSWYQQALGQGPQFIFQYYREEENGRGNFPPRFSGLQFPNYSSELNVNALELDDSALYLCASSPSWGTEAFFGQGTRLTVV.

This sequence joins TRBV27 and TRBJ2-7; TRBD1 matches at 7 bases. J lost 6 bases, V lost 1 base, and 9 bases had no gene match. Germline CDR1 and CDR2: MNHEY and SMNVEV (reference sequence). The CDR3 has 15 amino acids. CDR3 in DNA: TGTGCCAGCAGTTTATGGGACAGCCCTTTGGCCGAGCAGTACTTC. Translated: CASSLWDSPLAEQYF.